The clone carrying this T cell receptor beta chain occurred once. Clones were read by immunoSEQ multiplex PCR, and TCRdb kept only the in-frame ones, dropping some. The table has about 190,000 clones, roughly 84% seen once. This specimen comes from a study of blood T cell repertoires in COVID-19. This clonotype was obtained from a human donor in a cohort sampled during active COVID-19. The sequenced sample consisted of peripheral blood.

CDR3 in DNA: TGTGCCAGTAGTATTTTCTCGGGACAGGGGACCATTAACTATGGCTACACCTTC. Amino acids: CASSIFSGQGTINYGYTF. The gene calls are TRBV19 and TRBJ1-2; 10 bases agree with TRBD1. The CDR3 is 18 amino acids. J was trimmed by 1 base and V by 3 bases; bases with no gene match: 11. Germline V gene sequence: CDR1 LNHDA, CDR2 SQIVND (reference sequence).